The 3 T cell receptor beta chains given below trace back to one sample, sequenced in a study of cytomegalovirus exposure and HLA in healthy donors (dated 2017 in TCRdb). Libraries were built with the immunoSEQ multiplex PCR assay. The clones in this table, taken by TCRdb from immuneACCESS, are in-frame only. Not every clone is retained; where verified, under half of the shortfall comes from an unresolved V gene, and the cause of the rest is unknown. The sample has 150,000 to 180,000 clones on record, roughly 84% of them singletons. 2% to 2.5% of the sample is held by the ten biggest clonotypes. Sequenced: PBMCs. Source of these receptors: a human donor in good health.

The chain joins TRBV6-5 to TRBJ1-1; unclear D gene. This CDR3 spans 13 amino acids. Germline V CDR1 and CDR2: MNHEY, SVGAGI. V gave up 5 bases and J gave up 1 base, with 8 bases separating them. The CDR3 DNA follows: TGTGCCAGCAGTCGCCAGAAGAACACTGAAGCTTTCTTT. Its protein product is CASSRQKNTEAFF.

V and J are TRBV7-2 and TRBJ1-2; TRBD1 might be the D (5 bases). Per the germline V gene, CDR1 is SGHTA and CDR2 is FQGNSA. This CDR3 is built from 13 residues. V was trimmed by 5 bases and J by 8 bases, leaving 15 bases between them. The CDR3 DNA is TGTGCCAGCAGCCCCTTGACAGACTGGGGCTACACCTTC. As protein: CASSPLTDWGYTF.

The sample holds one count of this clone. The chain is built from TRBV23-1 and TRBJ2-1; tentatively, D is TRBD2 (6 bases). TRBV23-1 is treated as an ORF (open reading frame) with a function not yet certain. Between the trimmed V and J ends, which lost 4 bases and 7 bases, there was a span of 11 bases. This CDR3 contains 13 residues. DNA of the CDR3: TGCGCCAGCAGTCGGGGGGTGGTGAATGAGCAGTTCTTC. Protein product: CASSRGVVNEQFF.